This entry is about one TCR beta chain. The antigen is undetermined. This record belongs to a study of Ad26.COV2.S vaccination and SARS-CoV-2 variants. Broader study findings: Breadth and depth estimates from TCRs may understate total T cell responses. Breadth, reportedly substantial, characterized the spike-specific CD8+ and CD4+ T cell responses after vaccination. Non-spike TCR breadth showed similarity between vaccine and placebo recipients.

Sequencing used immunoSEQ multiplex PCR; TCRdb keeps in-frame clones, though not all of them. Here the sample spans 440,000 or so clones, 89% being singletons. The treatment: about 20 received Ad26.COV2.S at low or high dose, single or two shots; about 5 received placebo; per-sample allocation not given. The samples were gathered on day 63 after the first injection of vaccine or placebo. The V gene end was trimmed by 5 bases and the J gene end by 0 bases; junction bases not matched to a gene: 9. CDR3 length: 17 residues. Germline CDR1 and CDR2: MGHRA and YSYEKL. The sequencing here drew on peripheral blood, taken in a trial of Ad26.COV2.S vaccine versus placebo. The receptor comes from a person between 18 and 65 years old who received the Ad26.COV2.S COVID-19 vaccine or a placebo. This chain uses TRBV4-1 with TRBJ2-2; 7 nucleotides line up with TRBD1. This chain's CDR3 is CASSSRDRRTNTGELFF. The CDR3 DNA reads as TGCGCCAGCAGCAGCCGGGACAGAAGGACGAACACCGGGGAGCTGTTTTTT.